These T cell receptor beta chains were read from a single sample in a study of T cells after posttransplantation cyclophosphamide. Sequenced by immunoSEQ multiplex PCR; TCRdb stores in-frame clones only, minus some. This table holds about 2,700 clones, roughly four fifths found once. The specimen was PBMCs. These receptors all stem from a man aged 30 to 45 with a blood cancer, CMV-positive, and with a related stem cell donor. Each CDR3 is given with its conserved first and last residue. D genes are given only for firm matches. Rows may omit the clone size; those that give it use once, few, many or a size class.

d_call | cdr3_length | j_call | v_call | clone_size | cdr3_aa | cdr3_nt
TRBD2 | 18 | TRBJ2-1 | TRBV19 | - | CASSRAPSGRAGVDEQFF | TGTGCCAGTAGTAGAGCCCCTAGCGGGAGGGCCGGTGTCGATGAGCAGTTCTTC
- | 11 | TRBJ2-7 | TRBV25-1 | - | CASRPGDEHYF | TGTGCCAGCCGTCCGGGGGACGAGCACTACTTC
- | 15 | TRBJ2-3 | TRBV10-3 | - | CAIRESGQPTDTQYF | TGTGCCATCAGAGAGTCGGGACAACCCACAGATACGCAGTATTTT
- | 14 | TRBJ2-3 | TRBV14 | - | CASSQDAQGLTQYF | TGTGCCAGCAGCCAAGATGCCCAGGGTCTTACGCAGTATTTT
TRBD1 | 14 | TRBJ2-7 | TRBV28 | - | CASSLRDRFYEQYF | TGTGCCAGCAGTCTCCGGGACAGGTTCTACGAGCAGTACTTC
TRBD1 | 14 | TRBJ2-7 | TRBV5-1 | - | CASSFGTGGYEQYF | TGCGCCAGCAGCTTCGGGACAGGGGGCTACGAGCAGTACTTC
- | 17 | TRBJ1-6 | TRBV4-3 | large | CASSQDAGTENNSPLHF | TGCGCCAGCAGCCAAGATGCGGGGACGGAAAATAATTCACCCCTCCACTTT
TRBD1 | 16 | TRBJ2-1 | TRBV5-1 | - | CASSPWDRSSYNEQFF | TGCGCCAGCAGCCCCTGGGACAGGAGCTCCTACAATGAGCAGTTCTTC
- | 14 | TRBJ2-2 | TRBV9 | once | CASSVADSSGELFF | TGTGCCAGCAGCGTAGCTGACTCCTCCGGGGAGCTGTTTTTT
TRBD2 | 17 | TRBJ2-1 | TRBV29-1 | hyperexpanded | CSVDQAGTSGLYNEQFF | TGCAGCGTTGACCAAGCCGGGACTAGCGGGTTATACAATGAGCAGTTCTTC
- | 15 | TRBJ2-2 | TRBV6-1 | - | CASSERGFYTGELFF | TGTGCCAGCAGTGAAAGGGGATTCTACACCGGGGAGCTGTTTTTT
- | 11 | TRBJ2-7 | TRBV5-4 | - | CASSLDNEQYF | TGTGCCAGCAGCTTGGACAACGAGCAGTACTTC
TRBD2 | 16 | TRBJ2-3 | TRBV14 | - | CASSQVGGGAGDTQYF | TGTGCCAGCAGCCAAGTAGGCGGGGGGGCTGGAGATACGCAGTATTTT
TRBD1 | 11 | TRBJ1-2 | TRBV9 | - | CASSGQGGYTF | TGTGCCAGCAGCGGACAGGGTGGCTACACCTTC
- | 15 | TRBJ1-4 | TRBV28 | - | CASSARSGGYEKLFF | TGTGCCAGCAGTGCCCGATCAGGTGGTTATGAAAAACTGTTTTTT
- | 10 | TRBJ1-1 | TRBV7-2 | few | CASSLFEAFF | TGTGCCAGCAGCCTTTTTGAAGCTTTCTTT
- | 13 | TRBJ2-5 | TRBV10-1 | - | CASSGGPVETQYF | TGCGCCAGCAGTGGGGGGCCCGTGGAGACCCAGTACTTC
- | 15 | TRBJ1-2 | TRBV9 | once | CASSVGPGANYGYTF | TGTGCCAGCAGCGTAGGTCCAGGGGCTAACTATGGCTACACCTTC
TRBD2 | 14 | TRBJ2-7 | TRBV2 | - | CASSDQRGIYEQYF | TGTGCCAGCTCGGACCAGCGGGGAATTTACGAGCAGTACTTC
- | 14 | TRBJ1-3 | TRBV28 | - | CASSFRGGGNTIYF | TGTGCCAGCAGTTTCCGGGGAGGTGGAAACACCATATATTTT
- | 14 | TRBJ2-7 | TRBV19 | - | CASIGNRFPYEQYF | TGTGCCAGTATCGGGAACAGATTCCCCTACGAGCAGTACTTC
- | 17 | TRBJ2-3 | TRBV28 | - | CASASPIGLLDTDTQYF | TGTGCCAGCGCTTCCCCTATAGGACTACTAGACACAGATACGCAGTATTTT
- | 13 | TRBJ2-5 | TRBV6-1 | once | CASVRGSEETQYF | TGTGCCAGCGTACGCGGGTCTGAAGAGACCCAGTACTTC
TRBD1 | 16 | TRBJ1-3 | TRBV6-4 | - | CASSDSWGQGRNTIYF | TGTGCCAGCAGTGACTCTTGGGGACAGGGACGCAACACCATATATTTT
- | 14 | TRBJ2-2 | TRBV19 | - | CATPTGTNTGELFF | TGTGCCACTCCCACGGGAACGAACACCGGGGAGCTGTTTTTT
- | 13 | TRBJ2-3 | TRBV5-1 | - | CASSFRGTDTQYF | TGCGCCAGCAGCTTTCGAGGCACAGATACGCAGTATTTT
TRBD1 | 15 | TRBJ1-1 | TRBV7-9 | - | CASSLGGGGDTEAFF | TGTGCCAGCAGCTTAGGAGGAGGGGGCGATACTGAAGCTTTCTTT
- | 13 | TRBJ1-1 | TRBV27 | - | CASSLKERYQAFF | TGTGCCAGCAGTTTGAAGGAGCGGTATCAAGCTTTCTTT
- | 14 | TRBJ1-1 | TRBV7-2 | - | CASSFGTTNTEAFF | TGTGCCAGCAGCTTCGGGACAACGAACACTGAAGCTTTCTTT
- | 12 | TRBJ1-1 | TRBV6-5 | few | CASSYKASEAFF | TGTGCCAGCAGTTATAAAGCCTCTGAAGCTTTCTTT
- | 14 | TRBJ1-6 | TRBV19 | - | CASSEQGYNSPLHF | TGTGCCAGTAGTGAACAGGGTTATAATTCCCCCCTCCACTTT
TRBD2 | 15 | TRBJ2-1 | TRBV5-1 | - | CASSLIAGGHGEQFF | TGCGCCAGCAGCTTGATAGCGGGGGGGCATGGTGAGCAGTTCTTC
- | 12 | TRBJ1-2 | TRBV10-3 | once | CAISGAGDGYTF | TGTGCCATCAGTGGGGCAGGGGATGGCTACACCTTC
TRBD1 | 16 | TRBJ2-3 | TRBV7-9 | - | CASSSLDRGGADTQYF | TGTGCCAGCAGCTCCTTGGACAGGGGAGGCGCAGATACGCAGTATTTT
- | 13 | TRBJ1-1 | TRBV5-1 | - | CASSYSQNTEAFF | TGCGCCAGCAGCTACAGCCAGAACACTGAAGCTTTCTTT
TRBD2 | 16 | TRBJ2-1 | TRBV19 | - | CASRGLLAGADNEQFF | TGTGCCAGCCGAGGACTTTTAGCGGGGGCCGACAATGAGCAGTTCTTC
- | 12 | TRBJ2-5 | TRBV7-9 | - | CASSVGLETQYF | TGTGCCAGCAGCGTGGGGCTAGAGACCCAGTACTTC
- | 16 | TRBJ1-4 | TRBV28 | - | CASSLSSSGVREKLFF | TGTGCCAGCAGTTTAAGCAGTTCAGGGGTCCGGGAAAAACTGTTTTTT
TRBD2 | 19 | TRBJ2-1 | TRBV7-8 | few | CASSFPWGTSGGKYNEQFF | TGTGCCAGCAGCTTCCCGTGGGGGACTAGCGGGGGGAAATACAATGAGCAGTTCTTC
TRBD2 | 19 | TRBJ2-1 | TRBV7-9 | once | CASSLGLSSSGLATNEQFF | TGTGCCAGCAGCTTAGGCTTAAGTTCGTCGGGACTAGCGACCAATGAGCAGTTCTTC
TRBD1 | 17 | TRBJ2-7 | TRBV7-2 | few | CASSREISGQGGYEQYF | TGTGCCAGCAGCCGGGAGATCTCGGGACAGGGAGGCTACGAGCAGTACTTC
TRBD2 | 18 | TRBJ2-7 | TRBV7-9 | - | CASTSTAGFNERGPEQYF | TGTGCCAGCACCAGTACAGCAGGGTTTAATGAGCGGGGCCCCGAGCAGTACTTC
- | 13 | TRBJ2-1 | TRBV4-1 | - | CASSPALEGVEFF | TGCGCCAGCAGCCCAGCTTTGGAGGGAGTTGAGTTCTTC
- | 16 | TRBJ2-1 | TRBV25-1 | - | CASSPLDSFSYNEQFF | TGTGCCAGCAGCCCCCTGGACAGCTTCTCCTACAATGAGCAGTTCTTC
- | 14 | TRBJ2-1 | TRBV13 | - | CASSFPGSYNEQFF | TGTGCCAGCAGCTTCCCGGGCTCCTACAATGAGCAGTTCTTC
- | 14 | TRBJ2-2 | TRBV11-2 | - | CASSQGVRSGELFF | TGCGCCAGCAGCCAAGGGGTCAGGTCCGGGGAGCTGTTTTTT
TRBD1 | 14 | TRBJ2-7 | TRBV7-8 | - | CASSSGTGGFEQYF | TGTGCCAGCAGCTCCGGGACAGGGGGCTTCGAGCAGTACTTC
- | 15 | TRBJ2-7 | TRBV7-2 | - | CASSSNVGAFYEQYF | TGTGCCAGCAGCTCAAACGTGGGGGCCTTCTACGAGCAGTACTTC
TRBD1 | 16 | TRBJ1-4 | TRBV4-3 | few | CASSQDPTGGAEKLFF | TGCGCCAGCAGCCAAGACCCGACAGGGGGTGCTGAAAAACTGTTTTTT
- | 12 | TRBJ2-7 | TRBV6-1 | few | CASSESGPWQYF | TGTGCCAGCAGTGAATCAGGGCCATGGCAGTACTTC